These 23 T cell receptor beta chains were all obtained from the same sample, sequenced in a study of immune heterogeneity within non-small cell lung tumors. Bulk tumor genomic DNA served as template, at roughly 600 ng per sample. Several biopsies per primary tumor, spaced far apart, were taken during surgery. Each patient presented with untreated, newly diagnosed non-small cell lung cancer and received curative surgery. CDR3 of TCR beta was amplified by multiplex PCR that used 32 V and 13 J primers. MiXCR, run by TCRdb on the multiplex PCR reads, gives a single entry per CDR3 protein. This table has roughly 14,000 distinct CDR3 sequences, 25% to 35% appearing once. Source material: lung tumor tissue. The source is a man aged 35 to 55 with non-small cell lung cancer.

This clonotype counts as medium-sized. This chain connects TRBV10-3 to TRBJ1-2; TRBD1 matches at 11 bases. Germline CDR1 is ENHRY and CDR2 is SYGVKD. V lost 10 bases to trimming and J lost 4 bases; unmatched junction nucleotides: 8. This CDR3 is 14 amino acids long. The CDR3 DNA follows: TGTGCCACCCGGGACAGGGGGGTAAGCTATGGCTACACCTTC. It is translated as CATRDRGVSYGYTF.

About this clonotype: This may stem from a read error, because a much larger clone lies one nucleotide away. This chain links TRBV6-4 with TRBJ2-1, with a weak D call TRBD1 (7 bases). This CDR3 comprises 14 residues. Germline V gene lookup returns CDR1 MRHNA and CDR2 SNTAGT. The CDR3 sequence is CASSALAQGDEPFF. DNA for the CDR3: TGTGCCAGCAGTGCACTAGCTCAGGGGGATGAGCCGTTCTTC.

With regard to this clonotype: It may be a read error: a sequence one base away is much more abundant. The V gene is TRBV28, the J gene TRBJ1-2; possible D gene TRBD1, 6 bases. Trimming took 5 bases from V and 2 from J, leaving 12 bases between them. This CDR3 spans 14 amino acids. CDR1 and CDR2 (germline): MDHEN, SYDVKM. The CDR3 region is CASSQVQGNYGYTF. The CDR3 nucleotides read TGTGCCAGCAGTCAGGTACAGGGCAACTATGGCTACACCTTC.

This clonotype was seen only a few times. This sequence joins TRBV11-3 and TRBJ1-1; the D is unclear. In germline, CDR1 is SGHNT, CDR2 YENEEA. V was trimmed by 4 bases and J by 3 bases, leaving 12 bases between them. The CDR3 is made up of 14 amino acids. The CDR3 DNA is TGTGCCAGCAGCTCCGACAATTGGGACACTGAAGCTTTCTTT. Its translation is CASSSDNWDTEAFF. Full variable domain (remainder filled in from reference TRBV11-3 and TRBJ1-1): EAGVVQSPRYKIIEKKQPVAFWCNPISGHNTLYWYLQNLGQGPELLIRYENEEAVDDSQLPKDRFSAERLKGVDSTLKIQPAELGDSAVYLCASSSDNWDTEAFFGQGTRLTVV.

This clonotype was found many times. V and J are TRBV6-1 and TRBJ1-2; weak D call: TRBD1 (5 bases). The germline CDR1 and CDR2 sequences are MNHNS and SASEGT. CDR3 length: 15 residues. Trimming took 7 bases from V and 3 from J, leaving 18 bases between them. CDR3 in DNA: TGTGCCAGCAAAATCCAACCTATGGGGGACTATGGCTACACCTTC. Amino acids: CASKIQPMGDYGYTF.

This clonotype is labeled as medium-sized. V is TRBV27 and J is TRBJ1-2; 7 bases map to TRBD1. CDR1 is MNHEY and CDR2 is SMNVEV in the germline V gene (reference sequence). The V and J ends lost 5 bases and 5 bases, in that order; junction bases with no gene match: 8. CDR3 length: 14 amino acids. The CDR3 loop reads CASSSRQGLYGYTF. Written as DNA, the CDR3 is TGTGCCAGCAGTAGTCGACAGGGTTTGTATGGCTACACCTTC.

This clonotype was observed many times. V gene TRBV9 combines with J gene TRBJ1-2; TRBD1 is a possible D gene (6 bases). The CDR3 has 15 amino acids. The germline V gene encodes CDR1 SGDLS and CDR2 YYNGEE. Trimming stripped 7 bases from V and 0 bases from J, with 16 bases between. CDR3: CASPLGGWTNYGYTF. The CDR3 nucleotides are TGTGCCAGCCCCCTAGGGGGGTGGACTAACTATGGCTACACCTTC.

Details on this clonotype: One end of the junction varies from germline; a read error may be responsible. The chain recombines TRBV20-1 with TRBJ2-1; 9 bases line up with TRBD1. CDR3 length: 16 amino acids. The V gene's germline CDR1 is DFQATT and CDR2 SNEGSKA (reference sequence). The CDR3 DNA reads TGCAGTGCTAGAGGGCACACGGGACAGGGTGTAGGTGAGCGGTTCTTC. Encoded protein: CSARGHTGQGVGERFF.

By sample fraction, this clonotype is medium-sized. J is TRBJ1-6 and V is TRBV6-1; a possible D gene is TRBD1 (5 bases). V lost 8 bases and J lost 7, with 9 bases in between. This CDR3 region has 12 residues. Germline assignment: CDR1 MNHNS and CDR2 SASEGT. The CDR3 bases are TGTGCCAGCGGCCGGGGGAATTCACCCCTCCACTTT. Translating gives CASGRGNSPLHF.

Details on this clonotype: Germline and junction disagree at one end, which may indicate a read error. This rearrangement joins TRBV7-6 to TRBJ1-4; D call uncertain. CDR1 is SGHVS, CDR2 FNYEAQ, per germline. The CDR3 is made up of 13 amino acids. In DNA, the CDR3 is TGTGTCAGCAGCTTAGATTACGGCGAAAAACTGTTTTTT. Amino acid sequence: CVSSLDYGEKLFF.

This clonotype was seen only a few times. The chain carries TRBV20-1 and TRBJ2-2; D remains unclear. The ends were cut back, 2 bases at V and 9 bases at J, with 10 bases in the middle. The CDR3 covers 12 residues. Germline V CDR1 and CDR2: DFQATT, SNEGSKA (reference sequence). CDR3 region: CSARNWKWELFF. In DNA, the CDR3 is TGCAGTGCTAGAAACTGGAAGTGGGAGCTGTTTTTT.

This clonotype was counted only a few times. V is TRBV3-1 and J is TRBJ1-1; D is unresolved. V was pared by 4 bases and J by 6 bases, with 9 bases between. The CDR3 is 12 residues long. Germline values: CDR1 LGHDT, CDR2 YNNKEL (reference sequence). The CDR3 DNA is TGTGCCAGCAGCCCCAGAAGTGCTGAAGCTTTCTTT. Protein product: CASSPRSAEAFF.

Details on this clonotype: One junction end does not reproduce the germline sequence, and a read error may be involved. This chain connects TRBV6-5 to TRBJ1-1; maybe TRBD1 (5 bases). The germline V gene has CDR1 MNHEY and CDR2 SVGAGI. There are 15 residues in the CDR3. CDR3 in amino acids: CASSSHRTRNTAAFF. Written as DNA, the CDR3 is TGTGCCAGCAGTTCCCATCGGACACGGAACACTGCAGCTTTCTTT.

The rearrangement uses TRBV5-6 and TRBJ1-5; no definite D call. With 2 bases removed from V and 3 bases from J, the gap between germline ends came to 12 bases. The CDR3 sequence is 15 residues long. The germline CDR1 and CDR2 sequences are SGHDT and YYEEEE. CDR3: CASSFGTRLNQPQHF. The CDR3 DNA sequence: TGTGCCAGCAGCTTCGGCACACGCCTCAATCAGCCCCAGCATTTT.

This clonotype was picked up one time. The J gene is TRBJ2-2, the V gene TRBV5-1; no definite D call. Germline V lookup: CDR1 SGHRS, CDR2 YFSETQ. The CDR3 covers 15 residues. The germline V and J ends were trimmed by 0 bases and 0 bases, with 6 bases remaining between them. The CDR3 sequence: CASSLGPANTGELFF. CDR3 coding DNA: TGCGCCAGCAGCTTGGGTCCAGCGAACACCGGGGAGCTGTTTTTT.

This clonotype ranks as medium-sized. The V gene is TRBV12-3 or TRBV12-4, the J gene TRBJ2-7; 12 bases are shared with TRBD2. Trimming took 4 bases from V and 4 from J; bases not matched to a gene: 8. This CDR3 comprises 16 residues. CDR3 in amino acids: CASSSHGLAGRYEQYF. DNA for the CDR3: TGTGCCAGCAGTTCACACGGACTAGCGGGACGTTACGAGCAGTACTTC.

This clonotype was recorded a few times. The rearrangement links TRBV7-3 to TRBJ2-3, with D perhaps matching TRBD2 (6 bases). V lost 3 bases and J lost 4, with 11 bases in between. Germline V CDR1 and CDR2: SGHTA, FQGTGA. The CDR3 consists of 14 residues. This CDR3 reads CASSFAGRADTQYF. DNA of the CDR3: TGTGCCAGCAGCTTTGCGGGACGCGCAGATACGCAGTATTTT.

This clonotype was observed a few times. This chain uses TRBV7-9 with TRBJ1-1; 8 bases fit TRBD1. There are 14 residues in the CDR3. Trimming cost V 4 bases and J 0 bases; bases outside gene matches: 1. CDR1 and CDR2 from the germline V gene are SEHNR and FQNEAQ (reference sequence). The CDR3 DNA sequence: TGTGCCAGCAGCTCAGGGGGCATGAACACTGAAGCTTTCTTT. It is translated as CASSSGGMNTEAFF.

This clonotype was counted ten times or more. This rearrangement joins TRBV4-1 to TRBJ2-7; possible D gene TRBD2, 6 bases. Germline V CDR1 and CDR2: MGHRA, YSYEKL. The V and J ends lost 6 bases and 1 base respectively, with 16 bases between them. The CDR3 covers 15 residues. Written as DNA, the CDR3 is TGCGCCAGCAGTGAACCGGGACTCCTATCCTACGAGCAGTACTTC. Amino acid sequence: CASSEPGLLSYEQYF.

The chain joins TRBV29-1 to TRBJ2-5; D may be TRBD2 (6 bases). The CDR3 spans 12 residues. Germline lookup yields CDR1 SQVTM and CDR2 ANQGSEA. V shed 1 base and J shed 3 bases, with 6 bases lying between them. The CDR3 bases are TGCAGCGTTGAAGCGGGAGAAGAGACCCAGTACTTC. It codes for CSVEAGEETQYF. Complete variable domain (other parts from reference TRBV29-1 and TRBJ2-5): SAVISQKPSRDICQRGTSLTIQCQVDSQVTMMFWYRQQPGQSLTLIATANQGSEATYESGFVIDKFPISRPNLTFSTLTVSNMSPEDSSIYLCSVEAGEETQYFGPGTRLLVL.

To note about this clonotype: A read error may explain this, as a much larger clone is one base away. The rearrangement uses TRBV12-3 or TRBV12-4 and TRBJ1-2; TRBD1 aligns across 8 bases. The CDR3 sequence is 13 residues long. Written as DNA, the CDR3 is TGTGTCAGCAGCTGGGCGACAGGGGATGGCTACACCTTC. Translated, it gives CVSSWATGDGYTF.

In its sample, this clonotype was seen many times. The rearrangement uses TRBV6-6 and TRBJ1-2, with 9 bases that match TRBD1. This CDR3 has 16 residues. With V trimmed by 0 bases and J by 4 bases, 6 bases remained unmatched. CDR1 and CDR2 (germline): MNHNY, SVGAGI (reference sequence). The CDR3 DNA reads TGTGCCAGCAGTTACTCTGGGACAGGGTTCGGCTATGGCTACACCTTC. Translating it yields CASSYSGTGFGYGYTF.

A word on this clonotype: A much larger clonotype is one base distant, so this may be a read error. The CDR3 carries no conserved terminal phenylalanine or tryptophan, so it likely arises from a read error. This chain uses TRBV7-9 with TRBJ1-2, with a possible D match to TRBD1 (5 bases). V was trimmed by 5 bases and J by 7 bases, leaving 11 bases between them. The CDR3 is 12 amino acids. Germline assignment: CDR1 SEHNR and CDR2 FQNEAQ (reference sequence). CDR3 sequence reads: CASSPPRGGYTL. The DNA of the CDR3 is TGTGCCAGCAGCCCACCAAGGGGTGGCTACACCTTA.